These 21 T cell receptor beta chains share one sample of origin, sequenced in a study of cytomegalovirus exposure and HLA in healthy donors. The primer mix had 60 Vbeta and 13 Jbeta primers. Measured with immunoSEQ multiplex PCR; TCRdb has only the in-frame clones, and not every one. The profile shows 60,000 to 70,000 clones, approximately 71% of them singletons. Sequencing was carried out using PBMCs. Source of these receptors: a man aged 45 to 65 in good health and CMV-seropositive.

This clone was counted between two and nine times. As DNA, the CDR3 is TGTGCCAGCAGTGAGTGGGTGGACTCCACTAATGAAAAACTGTTTTTT. It is translated as CASSEWVDSTNEKLFF. The rearrangement joins TRBV2 to TRBJ1-4; D is ambiguous. The CDR3 extends over 16 amino acids. Germline-derived CDR1 and CDR2 are SNHLY and FYNNEI. The germline V and J ends were trimmed by 3 bases and 2 bases, with 13 bases remaining between them.

This clone has just one count. The chain joins TRBV7-8 to TRBJ2-5; 7 bases fit TRBD2. With V trimmed by 2 bases and J by 4 bases, 7 bases remained unmatched. Looked up from germline, CDR1 is SGHVS and CDR2 is FQNEAQ. The CDR3 totals 15 residues. In DNA, the CDR3 is TGTGCCAGCAGCTTAAGGACTAGTGGGTTAGAGACCCAGTACTTC. Translated, it gives CASSLRTSGLETQYF.

The CDR3 is CASSFGQIDEQFF. The CDR3 bases are TGCGCCAGCAGCTTCGGACAGATCGATGAGCAGTTCTTC. The chain is built from TRBV5-1 and TRBJ2-1, with D possibly being TRBD1 (6 bases). The CDR3 runs 13 residues. The germline CDR1 and CDR2 sequences are SGHRS and YFSETQ. Deletions cut 2 bases from V and 8 bases from J, with 11 bases between.

The V and J genes are TRBV4-1 and TRBJ1-3; D is undetermined. The CDR3 has 17 residues. In germline, CDR1 is MGHRA, CDR2 YSYEKL. Trimming took off 2 bases at V and 2 bases at J, with 16 bases between the two ends. CDR3 sequence reads: CASSQKSGREAGNTIYF. CDR3 DNA: TGCGCCAGCAGCCAAAAATCAGGCCGGGAGGCTGGAAACACCATATATTTT.

This clone was detected only once. The V and J genes are TRBV28 and TRBJ1-5; possibly TRBD1 for D (6 bases). V was clipped by 6 bases and J by 9 bases, with 21 bases between them. The length of the CDR3 is 15 residues. Germline values: CDR1 MDHEN, CDR2 SYDVKM. The CDR3 DNA is TGTGCCAGCAGCCCCACAGGGACCGAAAAAAGGCCCCAGCATTTT. This encodes CASSPTGTEKRPQHF.

CDR3 coding DNA: TGCGCCAGCAGCAGCGGGACTAGCGGGGGGGCGAACACCGGGGAGCTGTTTTTT. Protein: CASSSGTSGGANTGELFF. V gene TRBV4-3 combines with J gene TRBJ2-2, with TRBD2 identical over 16 bases. This CDR3 spans 18 amino acids. V was clipped by 5 bases and J by 0 bases; unmatched bases: 3. Germline V gives CDR1 LGHNA, CDR2 YSLEER.

The V call is TRBV19, the J call TRBJ2-3; D is possibly TRBD2 (7 bases). V shed 7 bases and J shed 8 bases, with 22 bases lying between them. The CDR3 totals 15 residues. CDR1 and CDR2 from the germline V gene are LNHDA and SQIVND (reference sequence). The CDR3 region is CASTQGGLPLVTQYF. In DNA, the CDR3 is TGTGCCAGTACCCAAGGGGGACTACCGTTAGTTACGCAGTATTTT.

The chain combines TRBV5-4 with TRBJ1-2; 7 nucleotides line up with TRBD1. Germline V lookup: CDR1 SGHNT, CDR2 YYREEE (reference sequence). The CDR3 covers 14 residues. The V gene end was trimmed by 0 bases and the J gene end by 8 bases; junction bases not matched to a gene: 7. As DNA, the CDR3 is TGTGCCAGCAGCTTGGGACAGGGATCCAACGGCTACACCTTC. Protein product: CASSLGQGSNGYTF.

V gene TRBV4-1 combines with J gene TRBJ1-2; TRBD1 aligns across 8 bases. V was clipped by 3 bases and J by 4 bases; unmatched bases: 7. The germline gives CDR1 MGHRA, CDR2 YSYEKL. CDR3 length: 15 amino acids. CDR3 bases: TGCGCCAGCAGCCAGACCCAGGGGGCGGCCTATGGCTACACCTTC. This translates into CASSQTQGAAYGYTF.

V gene TRBV27 combines with J gene TRBJ1-5; D remains unclear. Germline V gene lookup returns CDR1 MNHEY and CDR2 SMNVEV (reference sequence). The V and J ends lost 2 bases and 0 bases respectively, with 5 bases between them. The CDR3 totals 14 residues. The CDR3, as DNA: TGTGCCAGCAGTTTAGTCGGTAGCAATCAGCCCCAGCATTTT. Its protein product is CASSLVGSNQPQHF.

This clone was recorded a few times. This rearrangement joins TRBV29-1 to TRBJ1-4, with 7 nucleotides matching TRBD1. This CDR3 comprises 13 residues. The germline V gene encodes CDR1 SQVTM and CDR2 ANQGSEA. The ends lost 8 bases at V and 6 bases at J; junction bases unmatched: 9. The CDR3 is CSYRQGGDEKLFF. CDR3 DNA: TGCAGCTATCGACAGGGTGGTGATGAAAAACTGTTTTTT.

This chain links TRBV7-8 with TRBJ1-6; D not resolved. The CDR3 consists of 16 residues. Germline V CDR1 and CDR2: SGHVS, FQNEAQ. The V end was cut by 0 bases, the J end by 6 bases, with 12 bases between. The CDR3, as DNA: TGTGCCAGCAGCTTAGCTCTCGCGGCACTTAATTCACCCCTCCACTTT. Translated: CASSLALAALNSPLHF. Variable domain in full (rest from reference TRBV7-8 and TRBJ1-6): GAGVSQSPRYKVAKRGQDVALRCDPISGHVSLFWYQQALGQGPEFLTYFQNEAQLDKSGLPSDRFFAERPEGSVSTLKIQRTQQEDSAVYLCASSLALAALNSPLHFGNGTRLTVT.

This chain connects TRBV9 to TRBJ2-7; maybe TRBD2 (7 bases). The V gene's germline CDR1 is SGDLS and CDR2 YYNGEE. Trimming took 3 bases from V and 2 from J, leaving 12 bases between them. CDR3 length: 14 residues. CDR3 amino acids: CASSATGGPYEQYF. CDR3 nucleotides: TGTGCCAGCAGCGCCACCGGGGGGCCCTACGAGCAGTACTTC.

J is TRBJ1-3 and V is TRBV7-9; 7 bases are shared with TRBD1. The ends lost 6 bases at V and 0 bases at J; junction bases unmatched: 14. The CDR3 totals 18 residues. Germline CDR1 and CDR2: SEHNR and FQNEAQ (reference sequence). CDR3 DNA: TGTGCCAGCAGGCAGGACCGGGACAGAGTAACCTCTGGAAACACCATATATTTT. This encodes CASRQDRDRVTSGNTIYF.

The chain combines TRBV29-1 with TRBJ2-1; 10 bases are a match to TRBD1. V shed 0 bases, J shed 7 bases, and the junction held 6 bases outside the gene matches. The CDR3 runs 15 residues. Germline V lookup: CDR1 SQVTM, CDR2 ANQGSEA. The CDR3 coding sequence is TGCAGCGTTGAAGATCGACAGGGGGCGTGGAATGAGCAGTTCTTC. Translation gives CSVEDRQGAWNEQFF.

The chain uses TRBV19 and TRBJ1-5; D is possibly TRBD1 (6 bases). The CDR3 contains 15 residues. Germline V gives CDR1 LNHDA, CDR2 SQIVND (reference sequence). Trimming removed 6 bases from V and 0 bases from J, with 12 bases in between. The CDR3 DNA sequence: TGTGCCAGTAGGGCGGGGGCAAATAGCAATCAGCCCCAGCATTTT. It codes for CASRAGANSNQPQHF.

This rearrangement joins TRBV7-8 to TRBJ2-1, with 10 bases identical to TRBD2. V shed 0 bases, J shed 10 bases, and the junction held 3 bases outside the gene matches. CDR3 size: 14 residues. Germline CDR1 reads SGHVS; CDR2 reads FQNEAQ. This chain's CDR3 is CASSLAETSGEQFF. Written as DNA, the CDR3 is TGTGCCAGCAGCTTAGCGGAGACTAGCGGGGAGCAGTTCTTC.

The chain employs TRBV30 and TRBJ1-5; a possible D gene is TRBD1 (6 bases). This CDR3 has 14 residues. Trimming removed 1 base at V and 4 bases at J, with 11 bases between. CDR1 GTSNPN and CDR2 SVGIG come from the germline V gene (reference sequence). CDR3 DNA sequence: TGTGCCTGGAGTGCGGGAAGGGGGAATCAGCCCCAGCATTTT. Encoded protein: CAWSAGRGNQPQHF.

This chain links TRBV6-1 with TRBJ2-6; TRBD1 agrees at 7 bases. The germline gives CDR1 MNHNS, CDR2 SASEGT. The CDR3 consists of 17 residues. J was trimmed by 1 base and V by 4 bases; bases with no gene match: 7. Written as DNA, the CDR3 is TGTGCCAGCAGTGCCGGGACAGCCGCTTCTGGGGCCAACGTCCTGACTTTC. It codes for CASSAGTAASGANVLTF.

The chain recombines TRBV6-5 with TRBJ1-2; 11 bases fit TRBD1. Germline V lookup: CDR1 MNHEY, CDR2 SVGAGI. The CDR3 spans 14 residues. V shed 0 bases and J 6 bases; nucleotides not matched to a gene: 0. CDR3 DNA: TGTGCCAGCAGTTACTCGGGACAGGGGGATGGCTACACCTTC. Translating it yields CASSYSGQGDGYTF.

V usage is TRBV7-6 and J usage is TRBJ2-2; no clear D gene. V lost 0 bases, J lost 5 bases, and 7 bases lay in between. The CDR3 spans 14 residues. Per germline, CDR1 SGHVS and CDR2 FNYEAQ. The CDR3 sequence is CASSLAAATGELFF. DNA for the CDR3: TGTGCCAGCAGCTTAGCGGCAGCGACCGGGGAGCTGTTTTTT. Looking up the rest from reference TRBV7-6 and TRBJ2-2 gives the full variable domain: GAGVSQSPRYKVTKRGQDVALRCDPISGHVSLYWYRQALGQGPEFLTYFNYEAQQDKSGLPNDRFSAERPEGSISTLTIQRTEQRDSAMYRCASSLAAATGELFFGEGSRLTVL.